Below, 16 T cell receptor beta chains from the same sample are listed, as sequenced in a study of blood T cell repertoires in COVID-19. Profiling relied on immunoSEQ multiplex PCR, and the TCRdb table lists in-frame clones only, not all of them. The table records 150,000 or so clones, around 83% of them present only once. The sample was peripheral blood. The receptors come from a man between 65 and 85 years old who had recovered from COVID-19.

The rearrangement links TRBV6-6 to TRBJ1-5; TRBD1 might be the D (6 bases). CDR1 and CDR2 from the germline V gene are MNHNY and SVGAGI (reference sequence). The CDR3 has 13 amino acids. Trimming cost V 6 bases and J 7 bases, with 13 bases left between them. The CDR3 DNA follows: TGTGCCAGCAGCGTGGCAGGGGACCAGCCCCAGCATTTT. This gives the protein CASSVAGDQPQHF.

This clone is a singleton in its sample. The chain has TRBV11-2 and TRBJ1-6; TRBD1 might be the D (6 bases). The CDR3 has 17 amino acids. The V and J ends lost 2 bases and 6 bases respectively, with 17 bases between them. The germline V gene encodes CDR1 SGHAT and CDR2 FQNNGV. CDR3 coding DNA: TGTGCCAGCAGCTTAATTGGGGGGGGCGGCAGTAATTCACCCCTCCACTTT. This encodes CASSLIGGGGSNSPLHF.

As concerns this clone: An end of the junction does not agree with germline; a read error may underlie this. This rearrangement joins TRBV7-7 to TRBJ2-1; 11 bases agree with TRBD2. The CDR3 runs 14 residues. The germline gives CDR1 SSHAT, CDR2 FNYEAQ (reference sequence). CDR3 loop: CASSLAGGDNEQFF. CDR3 nucleotides: TGTGCTAGCAGCTTAGCGGGAGGGGACAATGAGCAGTTCTTC.

V gene TRBV7-2 combines with J gene TRBJ2-2; 8 bases align to TRBD2. From germline, CDR1 is SGHTA and CDR2 FQGNSA. CDR3 length: 15 amino acids. With 5 bases clipped from V and 4 bases from J, the junction kept 6 bases outside the gene matches. CDR3 region: CASSIGLASTGELFF. The CDR3 bases are TGTGCCAGCAGCATAGGACTAGCATCCACCGGGGAGCTGTTTTTT.

This clone was counted a single time. The chain is built from TRBV6-2 or TRBV6-3 and TRBJ2-6; D is uncertain. The CDR3 is 17 residues long. Between the trimmed V and J ends, which lost 4 bases and 0 bases, there was a span of 13 bases. Germline CDR1 MNHEY, CDR2 SVGEGT. The CDR3 DNA follows: TGTGCCAGCAGTTCGTGGAGAACCCTCTCTGGGGCCAACGTCCTGACTTTC. It specifies CASSSWRTLSGANVLTF.

This clone was picked up a small number of times. V gene TRBV5-1 combines with J gene TRBJ2-1; 9 bases align to TRBD2. Germline CDR1 and CDR2: SGHRS and YFSETQ. The V segment lost 4 bases and the J segment 3 bases; nucleotides outside the gene matches: 5. The CDR3 runs to 15 residues. The CDR3 loop reads CASSLIAGDYNEQFF. The CDR3 DNA reads as TGCGCCAGCAGCCTTATAGCGGGGGACTACAATGAGCAGTTCTTC. Using reference TRBV5-1 and TRBJ2-1 for the parts outside the CDR3, the full variable domain is KAGVTQTPRYLIKTRGQQVTLSCSPISGHRSVSWYQQTPGQGLQFLFEYFSETQRNKGNFPGRFSGRQFSNSRSEMNVSTLELGDSALYLCASSLIAGDYNEQFFGPGTRLTVL.

The CDR3 sequence: CASSSTSESYSYEQYF. In DNA form, the CDR3 reads TGTGCCAGCTCATCGACCTCGGAGAGCTACTCCTACGAGCAGTACTTC. The V call is TRBV18, the J call TRBJ2-7; D call uncertain. CDR3 length: 16 residues. The V gene's germline CDR1 is KGHSH and CDR2 LQKENI. V lost 5 bases and J lost 0, with 17 bases in between.

This clone occurred a few times. The chain uses TRBV7-2 and TRBJ1-1, with D perhaps matching TRBD1 (6 bases). The CDR3 is 16 amino acids. CDR1 and CDR2 (germline): SGHTA, FQGNSA. Trimming left V 5 bases short and J 4 bases short, with 20 bases between. The CDR3 nucleotides read TGTGCCAGCAGCCCTAGCCTCAGGGGCCGGGGCACTGAAGCTTTCTTT. Protein: CASSPSLRGRGTEAFF. Supplemented by reference TRBV7-2 and TRBJ1-1, the full variable domain reads GAGVSQSPSNKVTEKGKDVELRCDPISGHTALYWYRQSLGQGLEFLIYFQGNSAPDKSGLPSDRFSAERTGGSVSTLTIQRTQQEDSAVYLCASSPSLRGRGTEAFFGQGTRLTVV.

The chain is built from TRBV7-2 and TRBJ2-3; the D gene is possibly TRBD2 (7 bases). The V end lost 5 bases, the J end lost 1 base, and 13 bases lay between the germline ends. The CDR3 runs to 15 residues. CDR1 and CDR2 (germline): SGHTA, FQGNSA. This CDR3 reads CASSAGAGGTDTQYF. The CDR3 bases are TGTGCCAGCAGCGCGGGGGCGGGGGGCACAGATACGCAGTATTTT.

The CDR3 bases are TGTGCCAGCAGTTCGGGAGGGCCTGAGACCCAGTACTTC. As protein: CASSSGGPETQYF. V is TRBV6-2 or TRBV6-3 and J is TRBJ2-5; TRBD2 aligns across 8 bases. The germline gives CDR1 MNHEY, CDR2 SVGEGT. V lost 4 bases, J lost 5 bases, and 3 bases stayed unmatched. The CDR3 runs to 13 residues.

The chain links TRBV6-2 or TRBV6-3 to TRBJ2-1, with D possibly being TRBD1 (6 bases). The germline V gene has CDR1 MNHEY and CDR2 SVGEGT. The CDR3 runs to 15 residues. V lost 3 bases and J lost 1, with 10 bases in between. The CDR3 bases are TGTGCCAGCAGTTATCGAACAGGGTCCTACAATGAGCAGTTCTTC. This translates into CASSYRTGSYNEQFF.

This sequence joins TRBV4-1 and TRBJ2-3; TRBD2 is a possible D gene (6 bases). V was pared by 0 bases and J by 2 bases, with 12 bases between. The CDR3 is made up of 16 amino acids. Per the germline V gene, CDR1 is MGHRA and CDR2 is YSYEKL. CDR3 DNA sequence: TGCGCCAGCAGCCAAGACGGGACTGGGAACACAGATACGCAGTATTTT. Translated, it gives CASSQDGTGNTDTQYF.

The chain joins TRBV24-1 to TRBJ2-5; D unclear. In germline, CDR1 is KGHDR, CDR2 SFDVKD. The CDR3 is 13 amino acids. With 1 base removed from V and 5 bases from J, the gap between germline ends came to 7 bases. The CDR3 region has the DNA TGTGCCACCAGTGATTTACTCGGGGAGACCCAGTACTTC. Translating gives CATSDLLGETQYF.

The chain combines TRBV6-5 with TRBJ2-1, with D tentatively TRBD2 (6 bases). The V and J ends lost 4 bases and 4 bases respectively, with 17 bases between them. Germline CDR1 and CDR2: MNHEY and SVGAGI. The CDR3 contains 16 residues. Here the CDR3 reads CASSSSVRGTYNEQFF. CDR3 DNA sequence: TGTGCCAGCAGTTCCTCCGTTCGAGGGACTTACAATGAGCAGTTCTTC.

The chain has TRBV6-5 and TRBJ2-7, with 10 bases lining up with TRBD1. Germline lookup yields CDR1 MNHEY and CDR2 SVGAGI. Trimming at V came to 7 bases and at J to 7 bases, leaving 13 bases not matched to a gene. The CDR3 is 15 residues long. DNA for the CDR3: TGTGCCAGCATTCCACCGGGACAGGGGTCTGGAGAGCAGTACTTC. It codes for CASIPPGQGSGEQYF.

The table lists this clone with a count of one. V usage is TRBV15 and J usage is TRBJ2-1; 7 bases line up with TRBD2. This CDR3 region has 17 residues. The V gene end was trimmed by 0 bases and the J gene end by 7 bases; junction bases not matched to a gene: 12. Per the germline V gene, CDR1 is LNHNV and CDR2 is YYDKDF (reference sequence). The CDR3 here is CATSRDEVGLVKNEQFF. The CDR3 bases are TGTGCCACCAGCAGAGATGAAGTAGGACTAGTAAAGAATGAGCAGTTCTTC.